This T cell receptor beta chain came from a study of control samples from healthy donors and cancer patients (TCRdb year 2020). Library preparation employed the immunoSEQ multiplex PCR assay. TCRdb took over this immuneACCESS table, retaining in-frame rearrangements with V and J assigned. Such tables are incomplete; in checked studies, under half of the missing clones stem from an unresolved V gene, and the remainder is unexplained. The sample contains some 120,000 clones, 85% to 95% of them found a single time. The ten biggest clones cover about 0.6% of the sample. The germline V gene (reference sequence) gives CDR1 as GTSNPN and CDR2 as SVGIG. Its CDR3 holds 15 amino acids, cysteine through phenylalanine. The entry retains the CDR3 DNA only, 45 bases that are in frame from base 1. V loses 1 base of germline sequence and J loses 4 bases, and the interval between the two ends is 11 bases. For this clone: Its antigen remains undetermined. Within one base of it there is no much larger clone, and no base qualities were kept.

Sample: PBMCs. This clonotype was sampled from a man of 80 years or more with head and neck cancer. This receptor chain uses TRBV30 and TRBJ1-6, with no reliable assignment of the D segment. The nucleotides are TGTGCCTGGAGTGGCCGTACCGCATATAATTCACCCCTCCACTTT. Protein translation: CAWSGRTAYNSPLHF.